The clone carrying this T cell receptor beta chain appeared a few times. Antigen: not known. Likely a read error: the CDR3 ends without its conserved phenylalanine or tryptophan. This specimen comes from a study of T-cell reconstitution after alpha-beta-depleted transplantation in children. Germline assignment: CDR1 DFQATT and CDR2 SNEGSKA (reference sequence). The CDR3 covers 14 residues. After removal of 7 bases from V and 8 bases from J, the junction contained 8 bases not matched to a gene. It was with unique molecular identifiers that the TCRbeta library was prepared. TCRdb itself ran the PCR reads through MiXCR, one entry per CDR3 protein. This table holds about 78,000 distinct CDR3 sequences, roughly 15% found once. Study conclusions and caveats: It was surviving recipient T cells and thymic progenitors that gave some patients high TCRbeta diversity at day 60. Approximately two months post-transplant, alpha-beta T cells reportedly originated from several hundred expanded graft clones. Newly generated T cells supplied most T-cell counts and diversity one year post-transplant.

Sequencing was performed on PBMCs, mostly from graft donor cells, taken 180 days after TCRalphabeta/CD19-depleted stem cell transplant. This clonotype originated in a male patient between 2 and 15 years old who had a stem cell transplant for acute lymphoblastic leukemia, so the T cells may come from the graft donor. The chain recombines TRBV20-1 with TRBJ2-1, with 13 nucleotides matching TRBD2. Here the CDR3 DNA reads TGCAGTGTCCACACTAGCGGGAGGGCCCATGAGCAGTTCTCC. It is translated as CSVHTSGRAHEQFS.